Listed below are T cell receptor beta chains from one sample, sequenced in a study of shared clonotypes between healthy human individuals. Libraries were prepared by immunoSEQ multiplex PCR; TCRdb keeps only in-frame clonotypes and omits some of them. Altogether about 470,000 clones are present, roughly three quarters being singletons, with the ten largest covering around 14%. Sequenced material: PBMCs. These receptors came from a woman aged 35 to 49 in good health. Some clones in this sample may be carry-over from other donors' samples. Both conserved end residues are part of each CDR3. D genes are given only for firm matches. Clone sizes are given selectively: once, few, many, or a class where the clone is expanded.

few	TRBV6-4	TRBD2	TRBJ2-5	CASSDSWGGVETQYF	TGTGCCAGCAGTGACTCCTGGGGAGGGGTGGAGACCCAGTACTTC
few	TRBV14	NA	TRBJ2-1	CASSQGMLSSYNEQFF	TGTGCCAGCAGCCAAGGAATGTTGAGCTCCTACAATGAGCAGTTCTTC
NA	TRBV9	NA	TRBJ1-3	CASSVVAGASGNTIYF	TGTGCCAGCAGCGTAGTGGCTGGAGCCTCTGGAAACACCATATATTTT
once	TRBV28	NA	TRBJ2-7	CASSLTFRPYEQYF	TGTGCCAGCAGTTTAACTTTCAGGCCCTACGAGCAGTACTTC
NA	TRBV7-4	NA	TRBJ1-1	CASSLVDSGGKEVEAFF	TGTGCCAGCAGCTTAGTGGACAGCGGGGGGAAAGAGGTTGAAGCTTTCTTT
NA	TRBV2	NA	TRBJ2-1	CASTSLYNEQFF	TGTGCCAGCACTAGTCTATACAATGAGCAGTTCTTC
once	TRBV5-5	NA	TRBJ1-1	CASSWLGGMSTEAFF	TGTGCCAGCAGCTGGTTAGGCGGCATGAGTACTGAAGCTTTCTTT
NA	TRBV18	NA	TRBJ2-6	CASSPGPGANVLTF	TGTGCCAGCTCACCAGGGCCTGGGGCCAACGTCCTGACTTTC
NA	TRBV7-3	NA	TRBJ2-3	CASSLRGDTDTQYF	TGTGCCAGCAGCTTAAGAGGCGACACAGATACGCAGTATTTT
NA	TRBV6-5	NA	TRBJ1-4	CASRIGDATNEKLFF	TGTGCCAGCAGGATCGGTGATGCAACTAATGAAAAACTGTTTTTT
NA	TRBV9	TRBD2	TRBJ2-7	CASSGGLAGGNEQYF	TGTGCCAGCAGCGGGGGACTAGCGGGAGGCAACGAGCAGTACTTC
NA	TRBV2	NA	TRBJ2-1	CASSEWGLEGVYNEQFF	TGTGCCAGCAGTGAATGGGGACTCGAAGGGGTTTACAATGAGCAGTTCTTC
NA	TRBV27	NA	TRBJ2-7	CASSSYRGRTFYEQYF	TGTGCCAGCAGTTCGTACCGCGGGCGAACCTTCTACGAGCAGTACTTC
NA	TRBV14	TRBD1	TRBJ2-7	CASSRRTGGWVSYEQYF	TGTGCCAGCAGCCGTCGGACAGGGGGCTGGGTCTCCTACGAGCAGTACTTC
NA	TRBV7-3	TRBD1	TRBJ2-1	CASSLTRGQEQFF	TGTGCCAGCAGCTTAACTCGGGGACAGGAACAGTTCTTC
NA	TRBV30	NA	TRBJ2-7	CAWSRVTSEQYF	TGTGCCTGGAGCCGGGTAACTTCCGAGCAGTACTTC
many	TRBV5-4	TRBD2	TRBJ2-3	CASSYRLAGVADTQYF	TGTGCCAGCAGCTATCGACTAGCGGGAGTGGCAGATACGCAGTATTTT
NA	TRBV19	NA	TRBJ1-2	CASSLVSANYGYTF	TGTGCCAGTAGTTTGGTCAGCGCTAACTATGGCTACACCTTC
once	TRBV2	NA	TRBJ1-1	CASSGGQPEHTEAFF	TGTGCCAGCAGTGGCGGACAGCCTGAGCACACTGAAGCTTTCTTT
few	TRBV5-4	NA	TRBJ1-2	CASSSDANYGYTF	TGTGCCAGCAGCTCGGACGCTAACTATGGCTACACCTTC
NA	TRBV7-6	NA	TRBJ2-7	CASSLVGTYEQYF	TGTGCCAGCAGCTTAGTAGGCACCTACGAGCAGTACTTC
NA	TRBV21-1	NA	TRBJ1-1	CASAGGSEAFF	TGTGCCAGCGCAGGGGGCTCCGAAGCTTTCTTT
NA	TRBV27	TRBD1	TRBJ1-1	CASSSRTGTGAEAFF	TGTGCCAGCAGTTCGAGGACCGGGACAGGCGCTGAAGCTTTCTTT
NA	TRBV21-1	NA	TRBJ2-1	CASSKGGLAGGDEQFF	TGTGCCAGCAGCAAAGGGGGTCTAGCGGGAGGGGATGAGCAGTTCTTC
NA	TRBV15	TRBD2	TRBJ2-7	CATSRDTLAGASYEQYF	TGTGCCACCAGCAGGGACACACTAGCGGGTGCTTCCTACGAGCAGTACTTC
NA	TRBV14	NA	TRBJ1-2	CASSQEQGENYGYTF	TGTGCCAGCAGCCAGGAACAGGGAGAGAACTATGGCTACACCTTC
NA	TRBV4-2	NA	TRBJ2-3	CASSQDAYPSTDTQYF	TGTGCCAGCAGCCAAGACGCGTACCCTAGCACAGATACGCAGTATTTT
NA	TRBV5-1	NA	TRBJ1-2	CASSFRPLSNYGYTF	TGCGCCAGCAGCTTCCGGCCCTTATCTAACTATGGCTACACCTTC
NA	TRBV4-1	NA	TRBJ1-1	CASSLRAGAEAFF	TGCGCCAGCAGCCTACGGGCTGGCGCTGAAGCTTTCTTT
NA	TRBV27	TRBD1	TRBJ2-1	CASSLTTGGPNEQFF	TGTGCCAGCAGTTTAACGACAGGGGGCCCAAATGAGCAGTTCTTC
NA	TRBV4-3	NA	TRBJ1-6	CASSQGGSPLHF	TGCGCCAGCAGCCAAGGGGGTTCACCCCTCCACTTT
NA	TRBV9	NA	TRBJ2-5	CASSVTGREGSGETQYF	TGTGCCAGCAGCGTAACGGGAAGGGAAGGATCGGGAGAGACCCAGTACTTC
NA	TRBV7-3	NA	TRBJ2-3	CASSSQGGPQYF	TGTGCCAGCAGCTCCCAGGGGGGTCCGCAGTATTTT
NA	TRBV6-1	NA	TRBJ1-4	CASSEGAAREKLFF	TGTGCCAGCAGTGAAGGGGCAGCTAGGGAAAAACTGTTTTTT
NA	TRBV5-1	TRBD1	TRBJ2-1	CASSLGTGDDRQFF	TGCGCCAGCAGCTTGGGGACAGGGGATGATAGGCAGTTCTTC
NA	TRBV2	NA	TRBJ2-5	CAGGLFQETQYF	TGTGCCGGGGGGCTTTTTCAAGAGACCCAGTACTTC
NA	TRBV28	NA	TRBJ1-3	CASSLSRFGGATGNTIYF	TGTGCCAGCAGTTTATCTAGGTTCGGGGGGGCAACTGGAAACACCATATATTTT
few	TRBV5-4	TRBD2	TRBJ2-1	CASRPGLADNSYNEQFF	TGTGCCAGCAGGCCCGGACTAGCGGACAACTCCTACAATGAGCAGTTCTTC
NA	TRBV18	TRBD1	TRBJ1-2	CASSPSQGADGYTF	TGTGCCAGCTCACCCTCACAGGGGGCGGACGGCTACACCTTC
NA	TRBV18	NA	TRBJ2-2	CASSPPRQGIGTGELFF	TGTGCCAGCTCACCACCAAGGCAGGGGATCGGCACCGGGGAGCTGTTTTTT
once	TRBV18	TRBD2	TRBJ2-7	CASSPGLAGGSYEQYF	TGTGCCAGCTCACCTGGACTAGCGGGAGGCTCCTACGAGCAGTACTTC
NA	TRBV13	TRBD2	TRBJ2-2	CASTLAGGLRYPLFF	TGTGCCAGCACCCTAGCGGGAGGGCTTCGCTACCCCTTGTTTTTT
NA	TRBV5-6	NA	TRBJ1-2	CASSKDPGSDYGYTF	TGTGCCAGCAGCAAGGACCCGGGATCGGACTATGGCTACACCTTC
many	TRBV9	TRBD1	TRBJ1-1	CASSQTGGNTEAFF	TGTGCCAGCAGCCAGACAGGGGGGAACACTGAAGCTTTCTTT
NA	TRBV10-1	NA	TRBJ2-3	CASSDHGQQVGDTQYF	TGCGCCAGCAGTGACCATGGGCAGCAAGTAGGAGATACGCAGTATTTT
NA	TRBV11-2	NA	TRBJ2-5	CASSPDWAGEETQYF	TGTGCCAGCAGCCCAGATTGGGCAGGGGAGGAGACCCAGTACTTC
NA	TRBV7-8	NA	TRBJ2-1	CASSHFDRAHNEQFF	TGTGCCAGCAGCCACTTCGATCGGGCTCACAATGAGCAGTTCTTC
NA	TRBV2	NA	TRBJ1-5	CASSPGNQPQHF	TGTGCCAGCAGTCCTGGCAATCAGCCCCAGCATTTT
few	TRBV30	NA	TRBJ1-1	CAWSVLFTNTEAFF	TGTGCCTGGAGTGTACTGTTCACGAACACTGAAGCTTTCTTT